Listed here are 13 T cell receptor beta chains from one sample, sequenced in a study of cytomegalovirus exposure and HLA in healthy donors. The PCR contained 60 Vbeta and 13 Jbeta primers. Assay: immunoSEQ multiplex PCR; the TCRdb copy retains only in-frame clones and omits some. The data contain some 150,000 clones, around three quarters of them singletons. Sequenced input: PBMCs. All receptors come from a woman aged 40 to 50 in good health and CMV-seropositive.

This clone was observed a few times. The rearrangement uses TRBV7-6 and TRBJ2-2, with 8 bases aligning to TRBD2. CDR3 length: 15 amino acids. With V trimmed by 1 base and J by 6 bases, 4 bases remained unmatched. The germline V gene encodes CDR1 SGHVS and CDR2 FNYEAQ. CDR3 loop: CASSLVAGTAGELFF. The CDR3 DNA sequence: TGTGCCAGCAGCTTAGTAGCGGGAACTGCCGGGGAGCTGTTTTTT.

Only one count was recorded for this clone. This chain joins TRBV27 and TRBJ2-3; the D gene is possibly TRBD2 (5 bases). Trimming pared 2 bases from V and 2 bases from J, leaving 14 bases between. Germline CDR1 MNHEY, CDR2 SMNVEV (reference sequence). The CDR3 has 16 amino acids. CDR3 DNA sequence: TGTGCCAGCAGTTTACTCATGTCGGGGAACACAGATACGCAGTATTTT. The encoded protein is CASSLLMSGNTDTQYF.

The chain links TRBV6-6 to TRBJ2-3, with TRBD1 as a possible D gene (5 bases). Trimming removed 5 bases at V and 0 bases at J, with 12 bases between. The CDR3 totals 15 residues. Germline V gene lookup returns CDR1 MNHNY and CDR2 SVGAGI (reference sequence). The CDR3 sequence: CASSRPGISTDTQYF. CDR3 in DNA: TGTGCCAGCAGTCGACCAGGGATTAGCACAGATACGCAGTATTTT.

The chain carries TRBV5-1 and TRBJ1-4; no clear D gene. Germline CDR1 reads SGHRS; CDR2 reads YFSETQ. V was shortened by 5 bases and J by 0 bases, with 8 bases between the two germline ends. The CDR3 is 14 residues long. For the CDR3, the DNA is TGCGCCAGCAGATCGAGCGCAACTAATGAAAAACTGTTTTTT. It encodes CASRSSATNEKLFF.

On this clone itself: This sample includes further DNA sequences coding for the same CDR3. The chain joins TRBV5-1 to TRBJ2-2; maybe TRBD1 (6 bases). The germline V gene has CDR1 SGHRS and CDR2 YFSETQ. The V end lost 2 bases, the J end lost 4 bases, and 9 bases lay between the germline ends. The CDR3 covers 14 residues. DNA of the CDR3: TGCGCCAGCAGCTTACAGGGCGGCACCGGGGAGCTGTTTTTT. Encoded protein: CASSLQGGTGELFF.

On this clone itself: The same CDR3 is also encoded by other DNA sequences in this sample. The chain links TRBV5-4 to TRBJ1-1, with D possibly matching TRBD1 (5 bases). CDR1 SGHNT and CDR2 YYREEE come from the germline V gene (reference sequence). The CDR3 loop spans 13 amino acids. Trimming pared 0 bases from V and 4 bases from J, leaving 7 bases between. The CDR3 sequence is CASSLGGGTEAFF. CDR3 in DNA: TGTGCCAGCAGCTTGGGGGGGGGCACTGAAGCTTTCTTT.

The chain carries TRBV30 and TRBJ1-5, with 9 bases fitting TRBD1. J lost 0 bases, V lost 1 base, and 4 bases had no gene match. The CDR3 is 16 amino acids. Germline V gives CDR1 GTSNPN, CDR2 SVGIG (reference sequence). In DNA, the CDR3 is TGTGCCTGGAGTGGGACAGGGGCTAATAGCAATCAGCCCCAGCATTTT. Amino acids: CAWSGTGANSNQPQHF.

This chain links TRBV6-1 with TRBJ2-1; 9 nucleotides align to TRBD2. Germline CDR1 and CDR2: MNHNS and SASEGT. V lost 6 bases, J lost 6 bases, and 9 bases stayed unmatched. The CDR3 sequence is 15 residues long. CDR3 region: CASRIAGAPSNEQFF. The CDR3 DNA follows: TGTGCCAGCAGAATAGCGGGGGCCCCCTCCAATGAGCAGTTCTTC.

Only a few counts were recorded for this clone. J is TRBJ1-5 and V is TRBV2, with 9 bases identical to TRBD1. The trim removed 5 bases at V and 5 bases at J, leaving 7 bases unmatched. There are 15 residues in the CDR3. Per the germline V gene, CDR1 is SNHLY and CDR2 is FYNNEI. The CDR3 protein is CASSFLQGADQPQHF. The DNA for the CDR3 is TGTGCCAGCAGTTTCTTACAGGGGGCTGATCAGCCCCAGCATTTT.

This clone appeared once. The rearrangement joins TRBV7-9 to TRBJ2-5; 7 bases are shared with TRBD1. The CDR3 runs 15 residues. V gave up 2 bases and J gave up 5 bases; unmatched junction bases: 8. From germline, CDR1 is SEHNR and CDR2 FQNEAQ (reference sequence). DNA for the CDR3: TGTGCCAGCAGCTTACTCCGACAGGGCGGCGAGACCCAGTACTTC. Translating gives CASSLLRQGGETQYF.

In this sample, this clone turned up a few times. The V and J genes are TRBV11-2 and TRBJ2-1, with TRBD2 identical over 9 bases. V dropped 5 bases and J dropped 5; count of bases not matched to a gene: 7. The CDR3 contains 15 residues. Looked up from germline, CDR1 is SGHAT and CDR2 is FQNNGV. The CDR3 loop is CASSPGTSLHNEQFF. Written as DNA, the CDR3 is TGTGCCAGCAGCCCCGGGACTAGCTTACACAATGAGCAGTTCTTC.

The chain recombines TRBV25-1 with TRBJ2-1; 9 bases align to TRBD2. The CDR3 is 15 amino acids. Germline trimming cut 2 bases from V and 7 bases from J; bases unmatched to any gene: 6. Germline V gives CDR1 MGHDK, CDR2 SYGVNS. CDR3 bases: TGTGCCAGCAGTGAAGGGGCGGGGGGGCATAATGAGCAGTTCTTC. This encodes CASSEGAGGHNEQFF.

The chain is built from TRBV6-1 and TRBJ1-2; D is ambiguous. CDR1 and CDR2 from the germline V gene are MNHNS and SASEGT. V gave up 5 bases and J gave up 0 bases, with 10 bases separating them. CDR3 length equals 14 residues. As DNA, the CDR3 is TGTGCCAGCAGTCCAGACTTTGCTAACTATGGCTACACCTTC. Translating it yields CASSPDFANYGYTF.